Following are 29 T cell receptor beta chains from one sample sequenced in a study of T cell changes during pregnancy in multiple sclerosis. TCRdb keeps only in-frame clones here, not all; method: immunoSEQ multiplex PCR. In the table there are tens of thousands of clones, approximately 90% of which are singletons. Sequencing used peripheral blood, obtained before pregnancy. The receptors derive from a female donor with multiple sclerosis, enrolled in a pregnancy study.

Notes on this clone: A read error may account for a junction end that differs from germline. This chain uses TRBV18 with TRBJ1-5; a weak D match, TRBD1 (5 bases). The germline gives CDR1 KGHSH, CDR2 LQKENI. The CDR3 is made up of 17 amino acids. The chain's CDR3 is CASSPTQGSRSSQPQHF. CDR3 in DNA: TGTGCCAGCTCACCAACCCAGGGATCTCGGAGCAGTCAGCCCCAGCATTTT.

The V and J genes are TRBV28 and TRBJ2-7; a possible D gene is TRBD2 (6 bases). CDR3 length: 14 amino acids. Looked up from germline, CDR1 is MDHEN and CDR2 is SYDVKM. V lost 8 bases and J lost 9, with 23 bases in between. The CDR3 DNA reads as TGTGCCAGCTCCCTTTTCGGGACTCCCCAGGGGCAGTACTTC. Protein product: CASSLFGTPQGQYF.

This clone was counted a single time. V usage is TRBV28 and J usage is TRBJ2-2; TRBD1 matches 9 bases. Germline CDR1 MDHEN, CDR2 SYDVKM. Trimming at V came to 6 bases and at J to 13 bases, leaving 15 bases not matched to a gene. CDR3 length equals 15 residues. CDR3 in DNA: TGTGCCAGCAGAACCGGGACAGGGTGGGGACTGGGGCTGTTTTTT. This gives the protein CASRTGTGWGLGLFF. Full variable domain (missing parts from reference TRBV28 and TRBJ2-2): DVKVTQSSRYLVKRTGEKVFLECVQDMDHENMFWYRQDPGLGLRLIYFSYDVKMKEKGDIPEGYSVSREKKERFSLILESASTNQTSMYLCASRTGTGWGLGLFFGEGSRLTVL.

The chain uses TRBV25-1 and TRBJ1-2, with TRBD1 matching 8 bases. With V trimmed by 3 bases and J by 5 bases, 5 bases remained unmatched. Germline CDR1 MGHDK, CDR2 SYGVNS. The CDR3 has 14 amino acids. The CDR3 here is CASSDLGTGYGYTF. The CDR3 DNA reads TGTGCCAGCAGTGACCTCGGGACAGGTTATGGCTACACCTTC.

The chain recombines TRBV28 with TRBJ2-4; 10 nucleotides align to TRBD2. Germline assignment: CDR1 MDHEN and CDR2 SYDVKM. The CDR3 spans 18 residues. Unmatched junction bases numbered 16, after V lost 11 bases and J lost 0 bases. The CDR3 protein is CAANPKSGRVEAKNIQYF. The CDR3 DNA sequence: TGTGCCGCCAACCCGAAAAGCGGGAGGGTGGAAGCCAAAAACATTCAGTACTTC.

The chain carries TRBV18 and TRBJ1-3; D not certain. The CDR3 has 13 residues. V lost 1 base and J lost 4, with 5 bases in between. Germline CDR1 and CDR2: KGHSH and LQKENI. The CDR3 DNA follows: TGTGCCAGCTCACCACAAGCGGGAAACACCATATATTTT. Translated: CASSPQAGNTIYF. Full variable domain (outside the CDR3, taken from reference TRBV18 and TRBJ1-3): NAGVMQNPRHLVRRRGQEARLRCSPMKGHSHVYWYRQLPEEGLKFMVYLQKENIIDESGMPKERFSAEFPKEGPSILRIQQVVRGDSAAYFCASSPQAGNTIYFGEGSWLTVV.

This clone occurred once. The genes are TRBV4-1 and TRBJ2-7, with 8 bases aligning to TRBD2. The CDR3 length is 15 residues. Trimming removed 1 base from V and 1 base from J; junction bases left unmatched: 3. The germline CDR1 and CDR2 sequences are MGHRA and YSYEKL. The CDR3 region has the DNA TGCGCCAGCAGCCAAGCCCGGGGGGGGTCCTACGAGCAGTACTTC. Translated, it gives CASSQARGGSYEQYF.

The CDR3 nucleotides read TGCGCCAGCAGCCCTGACACCGGGGAGCTGTTTTTT. As protein: CASSPDTGELFF. V is TRBV5-1 and J is TRBJ2-2; D not resolved. Germline V gene data show CDR1 as SGHRS and CDR2 as YFSETQ. V dropped 4 bases and J dropped 3 bases, with 4 bases sitting between them. The CDR3 sequence is 12 residues long.

J is TRBJ2-6 and V is TRBV14; 12 positions match TRBD2. The CDR3 is 16 amino acids. The V and J ends lost 4 bases and 8 bases, in that order; junction bases with no gene match: 6. Germline lookup yields CDR1 SGHDN and CDR2 FVKESK. Here the CDR3 DNA reads TGTGCCAGCAGCCTCATTGGACTAGCGGGGACCAACGTCCTGACTTTC. Its translation: CASSLIGLAGTNVLTF.

The rearrangement joins TRBV6-5 to TRBJ2-1, with 10 bases matching TRBD2. This CDR3 has 15 amino acids. The germline CDR1 and CDR2 sequences are MNHEY and SVGAGI. V shed 3 bases and J 8 bases; nucleotides not matched to a gene: 7. The CDR3 loop is CASSYSLAGAHEQFF. For the CDR3, the DNA is TGTGCCAGCAGTTATAGCCTAGCGGGAGCTCATGAGCAGTTCTTC.

The chain combines TRBV19 with TRBJ2-1; TRBD1 might be the D (6 bases). The germline V gene encodes CDR1 LNHDA and CDR2 SQIVND (reference sequence). The V end was cut by 10 bases, the J end by 3 bases, with 10 bases between. The CDR3 is 12 amino acids. The CDR3, as DNA: TGTGCCACCCAACAGGGCTACAATGAGCAGTTCTTC. Protein sequence: CATQQGYNEQFF.

The chain couples TRBV11-2 to TRBJ2-1; 10 nucleotides match TRBD1. This CDR3 contains 16 residues. The V gene end was trimmed by 2 bases and the J gene end by 7 bases; junction bases not matched to a gene: 8. From germline, CDR1 is SGHAT and CDR2 FQNNGV. The CDR3 loop reads CASSLLPPGQGNEQFF. The CDR3, as DNA: TGTGCCAGCAGCTTACTTCCCCCGGGACAGGGGAATGAGCAGTTCTTC.

The rearrangement joins TRBV5-4 to TRBJ2-1; 7 nucleotides agree with TRBD2. The CDR3 has 14 residues. Germline assignment: CDR1 SGHNT and CDR2 YYREEE (reference sequence). Trimming at V came to 0 bases and at J to 7 bases, leaving 4 bases not matched to a gene. Here the CDR3 reads CASSLGGSWNEQFF. In nucleotides, the CDR3 is TGTGCCAGCAGCTTGGGCGGGAGTTGGAATGAGCAGTTCTTC.

This clone turned up a few times. The chain has TRBV12-5 and TRBJ2-2; possibly TRBD2 for D (5 bases). The CDR3 is made up of 15 amino acids. Germline CDR1 reads LGHNT; CDR2 reads FRNRAP. Trimming took 0 bases from V and 7 from J, leaving 12 bases between them. CDR3 protein: CASGLVASLGGELFF. CDR3 nucleotides: TGTGCTAGTGGTTTGGTTGCTAGCCTGGGCGGGGAGCTGTTTTTT.

The gene calls are TRBV18 and TRBJ2-2; D might be TRBD1 (5 bases). There are 15 residues in the CDR3. V lost 2 bases and J lost 3, with 10 bases in between. Germline V gene lookup returns CDR1 KGHSH and CDR2 LQKENI. Here the CDR3 reads CASSPTTAHTGELFF. CDR3 DNA: TGTGCCAGCTCACCAACGACAGCACACACCGGGGAGCTGTTTTTT.

This rearrangement joins TRBV5-1 to TRBJ2-1; 9 nucleotides align to TRBD1. The germline V gene encodes CDR1 SGHRS and CDR2 YFSETQ. This CDR3 is built from 15 residues. V shed 4 bases, J shed 4 bases, and the junction held 6 bases outside the gene matches. The DNA for the CDR3 is TGCGCCAGCAGCCGTGAGGGACAGGGTTACAATGAGCAGTTCTTC. Protein product: CASSREGQGYNEQFF.

The rearrangement joins TRBV14 to TRBJ2-3; 11 bases fit TRBD1. The CDR3 extends over 16 amino acids. Trimming at V came to 4 bases and at J to 3 bases, leaving 6 bases not matched to a gene. Germline lookup yields CDR1 SGHDN and CDR2 FVKESK. CDR3 DNA sequence: TGTGCCAGCAGCCCTCTCCGGGACAGGGGGACAGATACGCAGTATTTT. It yields the protein CASSPLRDRGTDTQYF.

The chain couples TRBV13 to TRBJ2-7, with 9 bases matching TRBD1. The V and J ends lost 7 bases and 1 base, in that order; junction bases with no gene match: 11. This CDR3 region has 16 residues. Germline V gene data show CDR1 as PRHDT and CDR2 as FYEKMQ (reference sequence). This CDR3 is CASTIEGGQGSYEQYF. DNA for the CDR3: TGTGCCAGCACCATCGAAGGGGGACAGGGTTCCTACGAGCAGTACTTC.

The genes are TRBV4-1 and TRBJ2-3; TRBD2 agrees at 9 bases. Germline assignment: CDR1 MGHRA and CDR2 YSYEKL. This CDR3 has 15 residues. V trimming: 5 bases; J trimming: 0 bases; junction bases outside the gene matches: 3. CDR3 DNA: TGCGCCAGCAGCTTTCTAGCGGGGAGCACAGATACGCAGTATTTT. It translates to CASSFLAGSTDTQYF.

The V gene is TRBV19, the J gene TRBJ1-1; 8 bases align to TRBD1. V lost 3 bases, J lost 3 bases, and 12 bases stayed unmatched. Germline lookup yields CDR1 LNHDA and CDR2 SQIVND (reference sequence). The CDR3 has 17 residues. The CDR3, as DNA: TGTGCCAGTAGTATCCCTCATCGGACAGGGTCTGACACTGAAGCTTTCTTT. Its translation: CASSIPHRTGSDTEAFF.

This chain uses TRBV30 with TRBJ2-1; 16 nucleotides line up with TRBD2. From germline, CDR1 is GTSNPN and CDR2 SVGIG (reference sequence). This CDR3 contains 16 residues. V lost 4 bases and J lost 8; bases outside the gene matches: 8. The CDR3 DNA follows: TGTGCCTGGATTCCCGGGACTAGCGGGAGGGCCCATGAGCAGTTCTTC. This sequence encodes CAWIPGTSGRAHEQFF.

This chain joins TRBV4-1 and TRBJ1-5, with TRBD1 matching over 9 bases. CDR3 length: 21 amino acids. The J segment lost 5 bases and the V segment lost 2 bases, leaving 22 bases of the junction unmatched. Germline V gene lookup returns CDR1 MGHRA and CDR2 YSYEKL. The CDR3 sequence is CASSQMTNPGQGPGFDQPQHF. The CDR3 region has the DNA TGCGCCAGCAGCCAAATGACAAACCCGGGACAGGGACCTGGATTCGATCAGCCCCAGCATTTT.

This clone was counted once. The rearrangement links TRBV6-5 to TRBJ1-5, with unresolved D. The CDR3 extends over 14 amino acids. V lost 0 bases, J lost 7 bases, and 10 bases lay in between. The V gene's germline CDR1 is MNHEY and CDR2 SVGAGI. The chain's CDR3 is CASSYSLVGQPQHF. DNA of the CDR3: TGTGCCAGCAGTTACTCGTTGGTCGGGCAGCCCCAGCATTTT.

J is TRBJ2-2 and V is TRBV18, with a tentative D call TRBD2 (6 bases). Trimming removed 3 bases at V and 1 base at J, with 9 bases between. This CDR3 spans 15 amino acids. Germline loops: CDR1 KGHSH, CDR2 LQKENI. The CDR3 DNA reads TGTGCCAGCTCACCTTCCGGGGGGAACACCGGGGAGCTGTTTTTT. Amino acid sequence: CASSPSGGNTGELFF.

The chain combines TRBV5-8 with TRBJ1-1; D gene unclear. The CDR3 is 13 residues long. Germline CDR1 is SGHTS and CDR2 is YDEGEE. Trimming removed 1 base from V and 0 bases from J, with 4 bases in between. The CDR3 DNA is TGTGCCAGCAGCTTGTTTATGAACACTGAAGCTTTCTTT. Translated: CASSLFMNTEAFF.

Concerning this clone itself: The junction departs from the called germline gene at one end, perhaps through a read error. This chain links TRBV4-1 with TRBJ1-4; possible D gene TRBD1, 5 bases. This CDR3 spans 12 amino acids. CDR1 is MGHRA, CDR2 YSYEKL, per germline. CDR3 amino acids: CASSQQSDSQEF. CDR3 coding DNA: TGCGCCAGCAGCCAACAATCCGACAGTCAGGAATTT.

The chain carries TRBV4-1 and TRBJ2-5, with 10 bases lining up with TRBD1. The J segment lost 5 bases and the V segment lost 3 bases, leaving 6 bases of the junction unmatched. The germline gives CDR1 MGHRA, CDR2 YSYEKL. The length of the CDR3 is 15 residues. CDR3 bases: TGCGCCAGCAGCCAGCGGGACAGGGGTCGGGAGACCCAGTACTTC. Amino acid sequence: CASSQRDRGRETQYF.

Turning to this clone: Distinct nucleotide sequences in the sample also encode this CDR3. CDR3 sequence reads: CASSPDRNYGYTF. The DNA for the CDR3 is TGTGCCAGCTCACCTGACAGGAACTATGGCTACACCTTC. This chain links TRBV18 with TRBJ1-2; TRBD1 might be the D (6 bases). Trimming took off 3 bases at V and 2 bases at J, with 7 bases between the two ends. The CDR3 runs to 13 residues. Germline values: CDR1 KGHSH, CDR2 LQKENI.

The genes are TRBV29-1 and TRBJ1-1; 7 nucleotides align to TRBD1. Germline trimming cut 7 bases from V and 1 base from J; bases unmatched to any gene: 3. Germline CDR1 reads SQVTM; CDR2 reads ANQGSEA. The CDR3 has 12 residues. The CDR3: CSGDRWNTEAFF. The CDR3 DNA reads TGCAGCGGGGACAGATGGAACACTGAAGCTTTCTTT. The full variable domain, its missing parts supplied by reference TRBV29-1 and TRBJ1-1, is SAVISQKPSRDICQRGTSLTIQCQVDSQVTMMFWYRQQPGQSLTLIATANQGSEATYESGFVIDKFPISRPNLTFSTLTVSNMSPEDSSIYLCSGDRWNTEAFFGQGTRLTVV.